The present entry profiles one TCR beta chain with its context. Its specificity is not known. This entry is derived from a study of graft-versus-host responses after intestinal transplantation. As for the study in general: Recipients had transplants, and these were multivisceral, liver-intestinal, or isolated intestinal. All recipients got anti-thymocyte globulin induction, then tacrolimus and steroids for approximately 3 years.

Germline V gene data show CDR1 as SGHDT and CDR2 as YYEEEE. The trim removed 4 bases at V and 2 bases at J, leaving 5 bases unmatched. This CDR3 spans 16 amino acids. This table comes from immunoSEQ multiplex PCR, and its TCRdb copy is limited to in-frame clones, with some not included. The table includes 20,000 or so clones, roughly 87% detected once. Findings and caveats of the study: Recipient marrow showed GvH clones, some seen first in ileum or blood. HvG clone declines early post-transplant were associated with peak circulating GvH levels.

V gene TRBV5-6 combines with J gene TRBJ2-2, with 10 bases matching TRBD2. Here the sequenced sample was PBMCs, taken 14 days after transplant. The clonotype comes from a human patient who received an intestinal transplant, so some T cells may come from the graft donor. In nucleotides, the CDR3 is TGTGCCAGCAGCCATCTAGCGGGAGAAAACACCGGGGAGCTGTTTTTT. Translation: CASSHLAGENTGELFF.